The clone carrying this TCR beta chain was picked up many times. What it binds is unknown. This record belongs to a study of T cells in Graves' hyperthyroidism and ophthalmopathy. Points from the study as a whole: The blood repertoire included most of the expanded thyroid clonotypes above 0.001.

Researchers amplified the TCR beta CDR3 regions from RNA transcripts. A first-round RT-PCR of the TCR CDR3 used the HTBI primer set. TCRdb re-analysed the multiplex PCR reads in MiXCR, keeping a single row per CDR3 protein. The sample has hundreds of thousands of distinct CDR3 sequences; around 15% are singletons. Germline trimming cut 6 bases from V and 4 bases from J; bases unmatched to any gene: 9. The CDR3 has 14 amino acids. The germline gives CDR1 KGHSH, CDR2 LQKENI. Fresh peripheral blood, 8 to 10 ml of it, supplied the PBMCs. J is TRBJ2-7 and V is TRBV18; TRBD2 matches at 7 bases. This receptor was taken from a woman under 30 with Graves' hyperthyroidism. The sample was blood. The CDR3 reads CASSLAGDGYEQYF. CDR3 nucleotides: TGTGCCAGCTCCCTGGCGGGAGATGGGTACGAGCAGTACTTC.